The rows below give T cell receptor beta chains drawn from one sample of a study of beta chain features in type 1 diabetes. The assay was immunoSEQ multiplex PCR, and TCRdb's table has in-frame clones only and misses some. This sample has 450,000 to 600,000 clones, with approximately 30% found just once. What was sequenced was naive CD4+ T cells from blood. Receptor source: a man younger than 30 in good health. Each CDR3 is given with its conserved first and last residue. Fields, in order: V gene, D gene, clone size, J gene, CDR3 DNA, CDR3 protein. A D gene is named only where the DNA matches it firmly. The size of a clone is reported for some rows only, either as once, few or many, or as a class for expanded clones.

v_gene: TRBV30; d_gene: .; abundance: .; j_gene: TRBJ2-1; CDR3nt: TGTGCCTGGATGAGACGGGGTGAGCAGTTCTTC; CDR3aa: CAWMRRGEQFF
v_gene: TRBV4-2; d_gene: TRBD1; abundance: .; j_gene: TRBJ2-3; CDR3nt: TGTGCCAGCAGCCAAGCCTTCCGAAGACAGGGAAAGGCAGATACGCAGTATTTT; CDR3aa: CASSQAFRRQGKADTQYF
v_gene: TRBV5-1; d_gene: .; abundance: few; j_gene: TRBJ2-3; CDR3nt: TGCGCCAGCAGCTTGGACAAGAGCACAGATACGCAGTATTTT; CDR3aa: CASSLDKSTDTQYF
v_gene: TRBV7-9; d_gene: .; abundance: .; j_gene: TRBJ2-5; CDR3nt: TGTGCCAGCAGCTTAATTGGGACCCAAGAGACCCAGTACTTC; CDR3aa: CASSLIGTQETQYF
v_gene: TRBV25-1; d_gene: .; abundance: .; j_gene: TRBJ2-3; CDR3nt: TGTGCCAGCAGTCGGCAGAGCACAGATACGCAGTATTTT; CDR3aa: CASSRQSTDTQYF
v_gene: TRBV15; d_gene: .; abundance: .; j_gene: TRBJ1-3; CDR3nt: TGTGCCACCAGCATAGGGGAGGGATCTGGAAACACCATATATTTT; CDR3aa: CATSIGEGSGNTIYF
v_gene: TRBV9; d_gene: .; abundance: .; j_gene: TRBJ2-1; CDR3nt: TGTGCCAGCAGCGTAGGGCCCGGGACCTATAAGGATGAGCAGTTCTTC; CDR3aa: CASSVGPGTYKDEQFF
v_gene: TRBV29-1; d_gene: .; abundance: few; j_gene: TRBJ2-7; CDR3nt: TGCAGCGTTGGCGGTCCGGGTCCCCGCTACGAGCAGTACTTC; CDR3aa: CSVGGPGPRYEQYF
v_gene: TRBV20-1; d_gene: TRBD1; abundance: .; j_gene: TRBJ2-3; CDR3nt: TGCAGTCTTACAGGGGGCGAGTATTTT; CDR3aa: CSLTGGEYF
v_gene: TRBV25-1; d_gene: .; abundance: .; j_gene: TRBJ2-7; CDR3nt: TGTGCCAGCAGTCCAGCCTCCTACGAGCAGTACTTC; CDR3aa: CASSPASYEQYF
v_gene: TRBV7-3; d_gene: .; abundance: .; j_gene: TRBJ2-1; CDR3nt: TGTGCCAGCAGCCCTCCAGGGGAGGCTGAGCAGTTCTTC; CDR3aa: CASSPPGEAEQFF
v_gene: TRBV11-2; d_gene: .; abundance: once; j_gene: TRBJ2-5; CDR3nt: TGTGCCAGCAGCTTAGTAGGGACGCTACTCCAAGAGACCCAGTACTTC; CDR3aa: CASSLVGTLLQETQYF
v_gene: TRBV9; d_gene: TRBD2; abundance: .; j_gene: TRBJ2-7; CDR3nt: TGTGCCAGCAGCGCGCTAGCGGGGCCCTACGAGCAGTACTTC; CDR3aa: CASSALAGPYEQYF
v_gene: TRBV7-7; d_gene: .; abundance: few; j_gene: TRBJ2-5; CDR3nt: TGTGCTAGCAGCTTACTGGCGGGAGAGACCCAGTACTTC; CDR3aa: CASSLLAGETQYF
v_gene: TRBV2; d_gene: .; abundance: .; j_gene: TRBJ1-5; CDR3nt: TGTGCCAGCAGTGAAATCGTCGTGTCGCCCCAGCATTTT; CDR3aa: CASSEIVVSPQHF
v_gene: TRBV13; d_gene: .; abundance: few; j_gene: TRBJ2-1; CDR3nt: TGTGCCAGCAGCTTATACAGGGAGAGGTCGGATGAGCAGTTCTTC; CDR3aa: CASSLYRERSDEQFF
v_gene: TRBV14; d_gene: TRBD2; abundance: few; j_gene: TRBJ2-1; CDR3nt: TGTGCCAGCAGCCAAGATGCTAGCGGGGATGAGCAGTTCTTC; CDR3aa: CASSQDASGDEQFF
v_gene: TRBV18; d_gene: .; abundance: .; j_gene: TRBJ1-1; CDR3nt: TGTGCCAGCTCACCAAGGGTCCCCCCTGAAGCTTTCTTT; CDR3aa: CASSPRVPPEAFF
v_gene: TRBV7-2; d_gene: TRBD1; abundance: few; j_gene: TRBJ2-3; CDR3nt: TGTGCCAGCAGCCCGGGACAGGGGAACACAGATACGCAGTATTTT; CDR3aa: CASSPGQGNTDTQYF
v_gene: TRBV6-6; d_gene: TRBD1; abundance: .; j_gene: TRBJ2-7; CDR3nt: TGTGCCAGCAGTACCACAGACAGGGACTACGAGCAGTACTTC; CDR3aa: CASSTTDRDYEQYF
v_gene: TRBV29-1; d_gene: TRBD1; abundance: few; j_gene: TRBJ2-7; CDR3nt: TGCAGCGTTGCCCTCGACAGGGTACAGCAGTACTTC; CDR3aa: CSVALDRVQQYF
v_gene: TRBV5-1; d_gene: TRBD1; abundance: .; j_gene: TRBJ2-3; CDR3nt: TGCGCCAGCAGCTCAGGGACAGGGGTGGATACGCAGTATTTT; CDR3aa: CASSSGTGVDTQYF
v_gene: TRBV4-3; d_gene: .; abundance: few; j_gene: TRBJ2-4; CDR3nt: TGCGCCAGCAGCCAAGAACAGCGAGGGTACATTCAGTACTTC; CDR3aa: CASSQEQRGYIQYF
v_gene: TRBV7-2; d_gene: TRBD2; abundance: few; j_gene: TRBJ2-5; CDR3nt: TGTGCCAGCAGCTGGCTAGCGGGAACTCAAGAGACCCAGTACTTC; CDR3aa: CASSWLAGTQETQYF
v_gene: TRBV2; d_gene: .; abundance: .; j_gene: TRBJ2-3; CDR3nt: TGTGCCAGCCGAAGCCGGGAGTGGGGCACAGATACGCAGTATTTT; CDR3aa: CASRSREWGTDTQYF
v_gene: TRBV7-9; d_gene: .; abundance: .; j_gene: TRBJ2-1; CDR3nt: TGTGCCAGCAGCCCCCTGGCACTGCCTTGGAATGAGCAGTTCTTC; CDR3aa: CASSPLALPWNEQFF
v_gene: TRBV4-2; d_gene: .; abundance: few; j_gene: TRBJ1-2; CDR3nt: TGTGCCAGCAGCCAAGGAAACTATGGCTACACCTTC; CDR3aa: CASSQGNYGYTF
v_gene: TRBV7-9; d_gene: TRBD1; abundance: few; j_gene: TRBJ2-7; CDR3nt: TGTGCCAGCAGCTCCATTCCGGGACAGGGGGCTTACGAGCAGTACTTC; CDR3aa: CASSSIPGQGAYEQYF
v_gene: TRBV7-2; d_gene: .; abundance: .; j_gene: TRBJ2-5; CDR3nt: TGTGCCAGCAGCGAAAGATCAGGGCACGAGACCCAGTACTTC; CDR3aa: CASSERSGHETQYF
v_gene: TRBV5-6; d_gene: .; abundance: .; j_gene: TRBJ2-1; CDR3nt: TGTGCAAGTGTTACCGGCAATGAGCAGTTCTTC; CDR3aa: CASVTGNEQFF
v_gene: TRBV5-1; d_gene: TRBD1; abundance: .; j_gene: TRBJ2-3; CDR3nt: TGCGCCAGCAGCGCCGCCGGGACAGGTGGCACAGATACGCAGTATTTT; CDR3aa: CASSAAGTGGTDTQYF
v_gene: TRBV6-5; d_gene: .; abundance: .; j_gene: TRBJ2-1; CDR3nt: TGTGCCAGCAGAACCACCGTTGTGCATGAGCAGTTCTTC; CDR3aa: CASRTTVVHEQFF
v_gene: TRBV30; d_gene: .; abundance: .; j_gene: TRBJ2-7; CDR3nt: TGTGCCTGGAGTGCGGGGACCCCCTACGAGCAGTACTTC; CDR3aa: CAWSAGTPYEQYF
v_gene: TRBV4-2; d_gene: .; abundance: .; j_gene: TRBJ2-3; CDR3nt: TGTGCCAGCAGCCAAGATTGGGGGGATACGCAGTATTTT; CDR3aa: CASSQDWGDTQYF
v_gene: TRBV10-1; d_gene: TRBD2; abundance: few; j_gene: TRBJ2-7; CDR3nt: TGCGCCAGCAGGTTTGAGGGGACTAGCAGCGACGAGCAGTACTTC; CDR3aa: CASRFEGTSSDEQYF
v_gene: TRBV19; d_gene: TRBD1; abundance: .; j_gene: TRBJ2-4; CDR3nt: TGTGCCAGTAGTGCGGACAGGGGAAACATTCAGTACTTC; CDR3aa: CASSADRGNIQYF
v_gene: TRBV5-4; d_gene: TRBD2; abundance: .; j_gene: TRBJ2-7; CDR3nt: TGTGCCAGCAGCTTGGGAGCGGTAGCGGGACGGTACGAGCAGTACTTC; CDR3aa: CASSLGAVAGRYEQYF
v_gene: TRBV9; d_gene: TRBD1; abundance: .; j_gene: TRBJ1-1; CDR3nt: TGTGCCAGCAGAAGCACAGGGGGCACTGAAGCTTTCTTT; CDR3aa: CASRSTGGTEAFF
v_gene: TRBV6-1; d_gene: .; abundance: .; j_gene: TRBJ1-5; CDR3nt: TGTGCCAGCAGTCCTCTTATACATAGCAATCAGCCCCAGCATTTT; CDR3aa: CASSPLIHSNQPQHF
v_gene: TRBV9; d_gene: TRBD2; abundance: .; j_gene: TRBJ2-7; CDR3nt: TGTGCCAGCAGCGTAGGATTAGCGGGAGAAGGGTACTACGAGCAGTACTTC; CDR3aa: CASSVGLAGEGYYEQYF
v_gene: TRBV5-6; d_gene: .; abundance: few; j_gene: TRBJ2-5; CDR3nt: TGTGCCAGCAGCTCCTCCCAGCGGTACCAAGAGACCCAGTACTTC; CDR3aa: CASSSSQRYQETQYF
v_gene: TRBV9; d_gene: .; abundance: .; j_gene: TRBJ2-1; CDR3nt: TGTGCTAGCAGCGTAATGACAGCGACCTACAATGAGCAGTTCTTC; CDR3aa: CASSVMTATYNEQFF
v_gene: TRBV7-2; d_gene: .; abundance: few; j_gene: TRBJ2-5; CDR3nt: TGTGCCAGCAGCGATACAGGGAGAGAGACCCAGTACTTC; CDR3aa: CASSDTGRETQYF
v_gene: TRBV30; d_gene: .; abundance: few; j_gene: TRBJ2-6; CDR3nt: TGTGCCTGGAACAGGGAAAAAACTGGGGCCAACGTCCTGACTTTC; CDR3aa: CAWNREKTGANVLTF
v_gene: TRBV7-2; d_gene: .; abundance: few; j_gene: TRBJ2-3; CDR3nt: TGTGCCAGCAGCCCGAGCCTGAGGGGCGTCGGCACAGATACGCAGTATTTT; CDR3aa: CASSPSLRGVGTDTQYF
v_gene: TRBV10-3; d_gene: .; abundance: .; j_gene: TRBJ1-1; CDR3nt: TGTGCCATCAGTGACGGCGGAAAGAACACTGAAGCTTTCTTT; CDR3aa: CAISDGGKNTEAFF
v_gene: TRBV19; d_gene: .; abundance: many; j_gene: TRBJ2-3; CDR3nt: TGTGCCAGTAGTATCACAGATACGCAGTATTTT; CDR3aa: CASSITDTQYF
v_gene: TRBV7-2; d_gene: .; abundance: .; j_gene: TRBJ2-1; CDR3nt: TGTGCCAGCAGCTTAGCGTCGGAAAACTACAATGAGCAGTTCTTC; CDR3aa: CASSLASENYNEQFF
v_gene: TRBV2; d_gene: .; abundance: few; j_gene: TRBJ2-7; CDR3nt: TGTGCCACCGCCCTTGAGACAGGGAGGCACGAGCAGTACTTC; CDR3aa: CATALETGRHEQYF
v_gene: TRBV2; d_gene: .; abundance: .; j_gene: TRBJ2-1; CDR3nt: TGTGCCAGCAGTGTGTCAGGCCCGGGACACTACAATGAGCAGTTCTTC; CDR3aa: CASSVSGPGHYNEQFF
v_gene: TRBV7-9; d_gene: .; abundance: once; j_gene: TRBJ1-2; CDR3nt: TGTGCCAGCAGCTTAGTGGCAGCCAACTATGGCTACACCTTC; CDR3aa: CASSLVAANYGYTF
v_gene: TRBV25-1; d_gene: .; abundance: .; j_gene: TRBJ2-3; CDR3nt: TGTGCCAGTTCCACGGCACTAGTATCAACAGATACGCAGTATTTT; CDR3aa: CASSTALVSTDTQYF
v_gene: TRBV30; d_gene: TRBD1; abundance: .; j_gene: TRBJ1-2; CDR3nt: TGTGCCTGGAGTCCGCCGGGACAGGGCTTTGGCTACACCTTC; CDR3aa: CAWSPPGQGFGYTF
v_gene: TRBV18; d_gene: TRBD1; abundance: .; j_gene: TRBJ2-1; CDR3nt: TGTGCCAGCTCACACCGGGACAGGGCATACAATGAGCAGTTCTTC; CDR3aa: CASSHRDRAYNEQFF
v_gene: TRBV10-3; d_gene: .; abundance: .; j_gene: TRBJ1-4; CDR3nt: TGTGCCATCAGTCTAGGACCTGCGGAAAAACTGTTTTTT; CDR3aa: CAISLGPAEKLFF
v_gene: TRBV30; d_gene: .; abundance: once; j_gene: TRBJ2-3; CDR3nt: TGTGCCTGGAGTAGGGACATCGCCGGAGATACGCAGTATTTT; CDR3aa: CAWSRDIAGDTQYF
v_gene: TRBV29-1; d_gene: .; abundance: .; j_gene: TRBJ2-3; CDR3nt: TGCAGCGTTGTGGGTAGTAGCGTCACAGATACGCAGTATTTT; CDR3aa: CSVVGSSVTDTQYF
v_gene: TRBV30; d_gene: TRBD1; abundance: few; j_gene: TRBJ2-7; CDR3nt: TGTGCCTGGGGGGAGGGACAGGGCGTAGAGCAGTACTTC; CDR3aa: CAWGEGQGVEQYF
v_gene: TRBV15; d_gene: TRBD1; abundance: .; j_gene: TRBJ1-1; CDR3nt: TGTGCCACCAGCAGAGATCCGACAGGGGGATACACTGAAGCTTTCTTT; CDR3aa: CATSRDPTGGYTEAFF